This entry features one TCR beta chain sequence. Its antigen is undetermined. This entry belongs to a study of T cells after yellow fever vaccination. Study results and caveats: Contaminants from the bulk population, in the form of abundant clonotypes, could be found in FACS-sorted repertoires. Clonotypes appearing in both CD4 and CD8 compartments existed, and their share was small.

The CDR3 is made up of 16 amino acids. Germline lookup yields CDR1 SGHRS and CDR2 YFSETQ. The V and J ends lost 6 bases and 0 bases respectively, with 15 bases between them. TCRdb reprocessed the 5' RACE reads with MiXCR, giving one entry per CDR3 protein. The sample gives approximately 550,000 distinct CDR3 sequences, 15% to 20% of which show up once; around an eighth is in the top ten. This receptor was obtained from a man aged 25 to 40 who received the YFV17D yellow fever vaccine. This chain links TRBV5-1 with TRBJ2-2; no definite D call. The sample here was PBMCs, taken 15 days after the yellow fever booster vaccination. CDR3: CASNLRFSTNTGELFF. CDR3 in DNA: TGCGCCAGCAACCTGAGGTTCAGCACGAACACCGGGGAGCTGTTTTTT.